These 6 T cell receptor beta chains were all obtained from the same sample, sequenced in a study of CD8 T cells in Susac syndrome. With random hexamers, reverse transcription was performed on about 0.5 to 1 ug of RNA. TCRdb independently ran MiXCR on the immunoSEQ multiplex PCR reads; one entry per CDR3 protein. The data show hundreds of thousands of distinct CDR3 sequences, roughly 96% seen once. Sequencing was carried out using CD4+ T cells from PBMCs. The source is a human donor with multiple sclerosis.

This chain links TRBV7-9 with TRBJ2-7, with a possible D match to TRBD2 (6 bases). This CDR3 is 16 amino acids long. V lost 5 bases to trimming and J lost 1 base, with 18 bases between them. Germline CDR1 and CDR2: SEHNR and FQNEAQ (reference sequence). The CDR3 DNA is TGTGCCAGCAGCCCAACCCCGGGACTGGATTCCTACGAGCAGTACTTC. Translating it yields CASSPTPGLDSYEQYF. Full variable domain (missing parts from reference TRBV7-9 and TRBJ2-7): DTGVSQNPRHKITKRGQNVTFRCDPISEHNRLYWYRQTLGQGPEFLTYFQNEAQLEKSRLLSDRFSAERPKGSFSTLEIQRTEQGDSAMYLCASSPTPGLDSYEQYFGPGTRLTVT.

This sequence joins TRBV5-1 and TRBJ1-2, with a weak D call TRBD1 (6 bases). This CDR3 is built from 16 residues. Germline-derived CDR1 and CDR2 are SGHRS and YFSETQ. Between the trimmed V and J ends, which lost 4 bases and 2 bases, there was a span of 18 bases. CDR3 sequence reads: CASSPRGSSLNYGYTF. The CDR3 nucleotides are TGCGCCAGCAGCCCTAGGGGGAGTTCTTTAAACTATGGCTACACCTTC.

The rearrangement joins TRBV15 to TRBJ2-7, with 7 bases lining up with TRBD2. The V and J ends lost 1 base and 0 bases, in that order; junction bases with no gene match: 3. The CDR3 is 15 amino acids. Germline loops: CDR1 LNHNV, CDR2 YYDKDF (reference sequence). CDR3 protein: CATSRARDYSYEQYF. CDR3 nucleotide sequence: TGTGCCACCAGCAGAGCCCGGGACTACTCCTACGAGCAGTACTTC.

The rearrangement joins TRBV14 to TRBJ2-1; D is possibly TRBD1 (6 bases). Between the trimmed V and J ends, which lost 5 bases and 5 bases, there was a span of 16 bases. The CDR3 consists of 15 residues. From germline, CDR1 is SGHDN and CDR2 FVKESK. CDR3 in amino acids: CASSFSGTLHNEQFF. The CDR3 DNA follows: TGTGCCAGCAGCTTTTCCGGGACACTGCACAATGAGCAGTTCTTC.

The CDR3 sequence: CAWAKPEPYGYTF. CDR3 in DNA: TGTGCCTGGGCAAAGCCAGAACCCTATGGCTACACCTTC. The chain has TRBV30 and TRBJ1-2; D call uncertain. CDR1 and CDR2 (germline): GTSNPN, SVGIG (reference sequence). V lost 5 bases and J 4 bases, leaving 14 bases between the germline ends. The CDR3 is made up of 13 amino acids.

The rearrangement links TRBV25-1 to TRBJ1-2, with D possibly matching TRBD1 (6 bases). Between the trimmed V and J ends, which lost 0 bases and 4 bases, there was a span of 9 bases. Germline CDR1 MGHDK, CDR2 SYGVNS. This CDR3 is built from 14 residues. The CDR3 DNA follows: TGTGCCAGCAGTGAATATGGGGGGGCCTATGGCTACACCTTC. The encoded protein is CASSEYGGAYGYTF.